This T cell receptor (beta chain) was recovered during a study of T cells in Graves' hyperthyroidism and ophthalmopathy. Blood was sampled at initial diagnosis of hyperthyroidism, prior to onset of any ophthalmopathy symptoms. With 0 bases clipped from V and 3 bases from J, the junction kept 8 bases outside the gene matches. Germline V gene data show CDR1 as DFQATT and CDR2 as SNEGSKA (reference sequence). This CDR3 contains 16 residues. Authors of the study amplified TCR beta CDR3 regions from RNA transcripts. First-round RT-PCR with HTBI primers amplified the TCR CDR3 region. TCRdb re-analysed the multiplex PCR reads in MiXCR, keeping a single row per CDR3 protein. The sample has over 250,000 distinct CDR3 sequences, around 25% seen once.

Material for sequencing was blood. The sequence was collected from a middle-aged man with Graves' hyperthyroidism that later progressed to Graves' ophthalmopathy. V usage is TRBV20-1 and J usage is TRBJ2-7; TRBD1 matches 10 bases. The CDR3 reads CSARDHLRTGGYEQYF. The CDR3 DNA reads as TGCAGTGCTAGAGATCACTTAAGGACAGGGGGCTACGAGCAGTACTTC.